The 27 T cell receptor beta chains given below trace back to one sample, sequenced in a study of blood T cell repertoires in COVID-19. Assay: immunoSEQ multiplex PCR; the TCRdb copy retains only in-frame clones and omits some. Here the sample spans 39,000 or so clones, approximately 90% being singletons. The sample taken for sequencing was peripheral blood. These receptors were collected from a human donor in a cohort sampled during active COVID-19.

V gene TRBV5-1 combines with J gene TRBJ1-2, with 7 bases fitting TRBD1. V lost 4 bases, J lost 8 bases, and 8 bases stayed unmatched. Looked up from germline, CDR1 is SGHRS and CDR2 is YFSETQ. CDR3 length equals 13 residues. As DNA, the CDR3 is TGCGCCAGCAGCGCCGGGACAGTGGAAGGCTACACCTTC. Its protein is CASSAGTVEGYTF.

The J gene is TRBJ2-1, the V gene TRBV6-6, with 13 bases matching TRBD2. The junction had 6 bases not matched to a gene; V was cut back by 7 bases and J by 9 bases. This CDR3 comprises 14 residues. Looked up from germline, CDR1 is MNHNY and CDR2 is SVGAGI (reference sequence). CDR3 loop: CASTLGLAGVEQFF. The CDR3 DNA reads TGTGCCAGCACCCTCGGACTAGCGGGAGTTGAGCAGTTCTTC.

As DNA, the CDR3 is TGTGCCATCAGCGAGGGGGGGTCCTACGAGCAGTACTTC. It translates to CAISEGGSYEQYF. The rearrangement uses TRBV10-3 and TRBJ2-7; D is perhaps TRBD2 (7 bases). V was trimmed by 6 bases and J by 1 base, leaving 10 bases between them. From germline, CDR1 is ENHRY and CDR2 SYGVKD. This CDR3 is built from 13 residues.

This clone has only one observation. This rearrangement joins TRBV21-1 to TRBJ1-6; the table's D call of TRBD1 was not tested on the DNA. TRBV21-1 is a listed pseudogene. CDR3 length: 15 residues. DNA for the CDR3: TGTGCCAGCACCCCCAGGGTACCCTATAATTCACCCCTCCACTTT. Amino acids: CASTPRVPYNSPLHF.

The chain links TRBV7-9 to TRBJ1-6; D is ambiguous. Trimming took 1 base from V and 5 from J, leaving 6 bases between them. CDR3 size: 14 residues. In germline, CDR1 is SEHNR, CDR2 FQNEAQ (reference sequence). The CDR3 loop is CASSLGPDNSPLHF. The CDR3 DNA reads TGTGCCAGCAGCTTAGGGCCCGATAATTCACCCCTCCACTTT. The full variable domain, in which reference TRBV7-9 and TRBJ1-6 provide the parts outside the CDR3, is DTGVSQNPRHKITKRGQNVTFRCDPISEHNRLYWYRQTLGQGPEFLTYFQNEAQLEKSRLLSDRFSAERPKGSFSTLEIQRTEQGDSAMYLCASSLGPDNSPLHFGNGTRLTVT.

The chain carries TRBV30 and TRBJ2-1; D is perhaps TRBD2 (5 bases). V was pared by 4 bases and J by 7 bases, with 20 bases between. This CDR3 comprises 15 residues. Germline V gene sequence: CDR1 GTSNPN, CDR2 SVGIG (reference sequence). The CDR3 loop reads CAWMAFSGKQNEQFF. The CDR3, as DNA: TGTGCCTGGATGGCATTCTCGGGAAAACAAAATGAGCAGTTCTTC.

CDR3 nucleotide sequence: TGCGCCAGCAGGGGGGGGCGCGTTTCCGGGGAGCTGTTTTTT. It yields the protein CASRGGRVSGELFF. V is TRBV5-1 and J is TRBJ2-2, with D tentatively TRBD2 (7 bases). Germline values: CDR1 SGHRS, CDR2 YFSETQ. V was cut by 5 bases and J by 6 bases, with 14 bases left in between. This CDR3 has 14 amino acids.

The CDR3: CASTPTTGLYEQYF. In nucleotides, the CDR3 is TGCGCCAGCACTCCGACGACAGGGCTTTACGAGCAGTACTTC. V and J are TRBV4-1 and TRBJ2-7, with 7 bases identical to TRBD1. CDR1 is MGHRA, CDR2 YSYEKL, per germline. The CDR3 spans 14 residues. V shed 7 bases, J shed 4 bases, and the junction held 10 bases outside the gene matches.

This clone has just one count. The chain uses TRBV9 and TRBJ2-3, with 10 bases identical to TRBD1. CDR1 is SGDLS and CDR2 is YYNGEE in the germline V gene. V lost 4 bases to trimming and J lost 3 bases; unmatched junction nucleotides: 5. The CDR3 spans 15 residues. CDR3 residues: CASSPPGQGTDTQYF. CDR3 bases: TGTGCCAGCAGCCCACCGGGACAGGGGACAGATACGCAGTATTTT.

The rearrangement uses TRBV12-3 or TRBV12-4 and TRBJ2-1; 7 bases match TRBD2. This CDR3 contains 11 residues. V trimming: 8 bases; J trimming: 13 bases; junction bases outside the gene matches: 8. The CDR3 is CASSFGEGQFF. CDR3 DNA sequence: TGTGCCAGCTCGTTCGGGGAGGGCCAGTTCTTC.

The chain carries TRBV5-1 and TRBJ2-7; D perhaps matches TRBD1 (6 bases). The CDR3 is made up of 15 amino acids. CDR1 is SGHRS and CDR2 is YFSETQ in the germline V gene. V lost 3 bases and J lost 4, with 17 bases in between. The CDR3 reads CASSSNSARGYEQYF. In DNA, the CDR3 is TGCGCCAGCAGCTCAAACAGCGCCAGGGGTTACGAGCAGTACTTC. The full variable domain, in which reference TRBV5-1 and TRBJ2-7 provide the parts outside the CDR3, is KAGVTQTPRYLIKTRGQQVTLSCSPISGHRSVSWYQQTPGQGLQFLFEYFSETQRNKGNFPGRFSGRQFSNSRSEMNVSTLELGDSALYLCASSSNSARGYEQYFGPGTRLTVT.

The chain employs TRBV6-5 and TRBJ1-1; D is undetermined. CDR3 length: 14 residues. CDR1 is MNHEY, CDR2 SVGAGI, per germline. Trimming removed 2 bases at V and 0 bases at J, with 7 bases between. This CDR3 reads CASSYHEVNTEAFF. The CDR3 coding sequence is TGTGCCAGCAGTTACCATGAGGTGAACACTGAAGCTTTCTTT.

The J gene is TRBJ2-6, the V gene TRBV27; 8 bases align to TRBD1. This CDR3 comprises 15 residues. V gave up 4 bases and J gave up 2 bases; unmatched junction bases: 1. The germline CDR1 and CDR2 sequences are MNHEY and SMNVEV (reference sequence). CDR3 in DNA: TGTGCCAGCAGTTCAGGGGGCGCTGGGGCCAACGTCCTGACTTTC. This translates into CASSSGGAGANVLTF.

This chain links TRBV19 with TRBJ2-1; weak D call: TRBD2 (7 bases). The CDR3 runs to 16 residues. V was pared by 5 bases and J by 5 bases, with 19 bases between. Per the germline V gene, CDR1 is LNHDA and CDR2 is SQIVND (reference sequence). This chain's CDR3 is CASSLGGGANNNEQFF. CDR3 coding DNA: TGTGCCAGTAGTTTAGGGGGAGGGGCTAACAACAATGAGCAGTTCTTC.

The chain is built from TRBV14 and TRBJ2-1, with D possibly TRBD1 on 6 matching bases. The germline gives CDR1 SGHDN, CDR2 FVKESK. Trimming shortened V by 4 bases and J by 5 bases, and 21 bases separated the two germline ends. The CDR3 runs to 17 residues. This CDR3 is CASSPIYLPGADNEQFF. In nucleotides, the CDR3 is TGTGCCAGCAGCCCTATTTATCTTCCAGGGGCGGACAATGAGCAGTTCTTC.

The chain uses TRBV4-1 and TRBJ2-7, with D unresolved. Germline assignment: CDR1 MGHRA and CDR2 YSYEKL. Trimming took off 0 bases at V and 7 bases at J, with 7 bases between the two ends. This CDR3 has 12 amino acids. The CDR3 region is CASSQDSWEQYF. The CDR3, as DNA: TGCGCCAGCAGCCAAGATAGCTGGGAGCAGTACTTC.

The V call is TRBV2, the J call TRBJ1-1, with a tentative D call TRBD1 (5 bases). Germline loops: CDR1 SNHLY, CDR2 FYNNEI. The V and J ends lost 6 bases and 1 base respectively, with 9 bases between them. This CDR3 spans 13 amino acids. CDR3 DNA: TGTGCCAGCAGGGTGGACAAGAACACTGAAGCTTTCTTT. The encoded protein is CASRVDKNTEAFF.

This rearrangement joins TRBV6-4 to TRBJ2-3, with D tentatively TRBD2 (6 bases). The germline CDR1 and CDR2 sequences are MRHNA and SNTAGT. The germline V and J ends were trimmed by 4 bases and 7 bases, with 9 bases remaining between them. The CDR3 is made up of 12 amino acids. CDR3 bases: TGTGCCAGCAGTGCCGCGGGGAATACGCAGTATTTT. Encoded protein: CASSAAGNTQYF.

CDR3 coding DNA: TGTGCCAGCAGTTACTCCCTGCAGGGGGGAAGGCAGGCTTTCTTT. It yields the protein CASSYSLQGGRQAFF. The rearrangement uses TRBV6-5 and TRBJ1-1; 7 bases map to TRBD1. Per the germline V gene, CDR1 is MNHEY and CDR2 is SVGAGI. Losses at the gene ends were 0 bases for V and 11 bases for J; bases not matched to a gene: 12. The CDR3 is 15 amino acids.

The chain employs TRBV29-1 and TRBJ2-5, with 8 bases lining up with TRBD1. The germline gives CDR1 SQVTM, CDR2 ANQGSEA. With V trimmed by 2 bases and J by 5 bases, 4 bases remained unmatched. The CDR3 spans 13 residues. The CDR3 bases are TGCAGCGTTGAACAGGGGGCTCGGGAGACCCAGTACTTC. Translation: CSVEQGARETQYF.

About this clone: The same CDR3 arises from other DNA sequences in this sample as well. V usage is TRBV19 and J usage is TRBJ2-7, with D hard to call. From germline, CDR1 is LNHDA and CDR2 SQIVND (reference sequence). The CDR3 totals 13 residues. Trimming took off 3 bases at V and 1 base at J, with 7 bases between the two ends. The DNA for the CDR3 is TGTGCCAGTAGTATCCCCGGTTCCTACGAGCAGTACTTC. This sequence encodes CASSIPGSYEQYF.

The chain has TRBV5-1 and TRBJ2-7; weak D call: TRBD2 (5 bases). The CDR3 has 13 residues. Germline V gene data show CDR1 as SGHRS and CDR2 as YFSETQ. V dropped 2 bases and J dropped 0 bases, with 6 bases sitting between them. Here the CDR3 DNA reads TGCGCCAGCAGCTTCGGACTCTCCTACGAGCAGTACTTC. The encoded protein is CASSFGLSYEQYF.

This chain links TRBV5-4 with TRBJ2-1, with 9 bases matching TRBD1. This CDR3 comprises 15 residues. Germline V lookup: CDR1 SGHNT, CDR2 YYREEE (reference sequence). V gave up 3 bases and J gave up 8 bases; unmatched junction bases: 9. CDR3 in DNA: TGTGCCAGCAGCTGGGCGGGACAGGGACTACATGAGCAGTTCTTC. It specifies CASSWAGQGLHEQFF.

This chain joins TRBV21-1 and TRBJ2-1; the table's D call, TRBD1, has no DNA check behind it. TRBV21-1 is assigned pseudogene status. This CDR3 contains 22 residues. The CDR3 protein is CASSKGISVGQGMFVSYNEQFF. The CDR3 DNA is TGTGCCAGCAGCAAAGGAATTTCTGTAGGACAGGGGATGTTCGTGTCCTACAATGAGCAGTTCTTC.

The gene calls are TRBV19 and TRBJ1-5; D may be TRBD1 (5 bases). CDR1 and CDR2 from the germline V gene are LNHDA and SQIVND (reference sequence). The CDR3 is made up of 15 amino acids. Trimming took off 8 bases at V and 5 bases at J, with 19 bases between the two ends. The CDR3 reads CASGWNLGGDQPQHF. CDR3 DNA sequence: TGTGCCAGTGGGTGGAACCTCGGGGGGGATCAGCCCCAGCATTTT.

The chain is built from TRBV11-2 and TRBJ1-1, with 9 bases lining up with TRBD1. Germline assignment: CDR1 SGHAT and CDR2 FQNNGV. The V gene end was trimmed by 5 bases and the J gene end by 10 bases; junction bases not matched to a gene: 5. The CDR3 consists of 12 residues. The DNA of the CDR3 is TGTGCCAGCAGCCGGACAGGGGTATCAGCTTTCTTT. It is translated as CASSRTGVSAFF.

The chain carries TRBV2 and TRBJ1-4; perhaps TRBD1 as D (6 bases). The CDR3 contains 14 residues. The V gene's germline CDR1 is SNHLY and CDR2 FYNNEI. V lost 4 bases and J lost 5, with 11 bases in between. The CDR3 nucleotides read TGTGCCAGCAGTGGGGGGACACAGAATGAAAAACTGTTTTTT. Residues: CASSGGTQNEKLFF.